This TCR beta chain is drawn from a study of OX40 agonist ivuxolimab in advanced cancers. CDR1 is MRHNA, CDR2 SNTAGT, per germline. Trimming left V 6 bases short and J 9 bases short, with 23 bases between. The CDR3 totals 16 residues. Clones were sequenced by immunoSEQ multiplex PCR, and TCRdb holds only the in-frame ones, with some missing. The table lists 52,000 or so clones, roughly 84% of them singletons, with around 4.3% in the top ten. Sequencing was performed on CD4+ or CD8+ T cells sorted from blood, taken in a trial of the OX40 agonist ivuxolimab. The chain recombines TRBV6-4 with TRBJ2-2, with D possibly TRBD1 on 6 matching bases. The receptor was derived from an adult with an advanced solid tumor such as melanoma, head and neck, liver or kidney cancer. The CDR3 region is CASSPVYDRNPRELFF. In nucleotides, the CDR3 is TGTGCCAGCAGCCCTGTTTATGACAGGAACCCGAGGGAGCTGTTTTTT.